These T cell receptor beta chains were read from a single sample in a study of cytomegalovirus exposure and HLA in healthy donors. Data came from immunoSEQ multiplex PCR; TCRdb stores just in-frame clones and leaves some out. Of about 170,000 clones in the sample, approximately 79% are singletons; the top ten hold about 2%. Sequencing used PBMCs. The receptors were gathered from a male donor in good health and CMV-seronegative. Each CDR3 is given with its conserved first and last residue. The D gene is left open where the match is weak. For some rows the clone size is stated as once, few or many, or as a class when expanded; others skip it.

size	D	V	J	CDR3	DNA
.	TRBD1	TRBV5-1	TRBJ2-4	CASSLPEQGTNIQYF	TGCGCCAGCAGCCTCCCGGAACAGGGGACAAACATTCAGTACTTC
.	TRBD1	TRBV29-1	TRBJ2-2	CSVTGYGGTGELFF	TGCAGCGTGACAGGGTATGGTGGGACCGGGGAGCTGTTTTTT
few	TRBD1	TRBV19	TRBJ2-2	CASSISGRGSGELFF	TGTGCCAGTAGTATAAGCGGCAGGGGGTCCGGGGAGCTGTTTTTT
.	TRBD2	TRBV30	TRBJ2-5	CAWRRTSGVQETQYF	TGTGCCTGGCGGCGGACTAGCGGGGTTCAAGAGACCCAGTACTTC
.	.	TRBV7-2	TRBJ2-7	CASSPSIQGNYEQYF	TGTGCCAGCAGCCCGAGCATACAGGGAAACTACGAGCAGTACTTC
.	.	TRBV25-1	TRBJ2-3	CASSEFGRRDTQYF	TGTGCCAGCAGTGAATTTGGAAGGAGGGATACGCAGTATTTT
.	TRBD1	TRBV11-1	TRBJ1-2	CASSSEGQGAQGYTF	TGTGCCAGCAGCTCCGAGGGGCAGGGGGCGCAGGGCTACACCTTC
.	TRBD1	TRBV7-2	TRBJ1-1	CASSWTGGGFKDTEAFF	TGTGCCAGCAGCTGGACAGGGGGCGGGTTTAAGGACACTGAAGCTTTCTTT
.	.	TRBV2	TRBJ2-1	CASSDPGVREQFF	TGTGCCAGCAGTGATCCGGGGGTACGTGAGCAGTTCTTC
.	TRBD1	TRBV7-9	TRBJ1-3	CASSVTGGLSGNTIYF	TGTGCCAGCAGCGTTACAGGGGGCCTCTCTGGAAACACCATATATTTT
.	.	TRBV18	TRBJ1-1	CASSPPAEVNEAFF	TGTGCCAGCTCACCACCGGCAGAGGTTAATGAAGCTTTCTTT
.	.	TRBV5-6	TRBJ1-5	CASSLAGGGYNQPQHF	TGTGCCAGCAGCTTGGCGGGGGGTGGGTACAATCAGCCCCAGCATTTT
.	.	TRBV11-2	TRBJ1-1	CASSFGGRTEAFF	TGTGCCAGCAGCTTCGGAGGACGGACTGAAGCTTTCTTT
.	.	TRBV11-3	TRBJ2-2	CASSLSRVGELFF	TGTGCCAGCAGCTTGTCGCGCGTAGGGGAGCTGTTTTTT
.	TRBD1	TRBV5-1	TRBJ1-2	CASSLGQGPYGYTF	TGCGCCAGCAGCTTGGGACAGGGACCGTATGGCTACACCTTC
.	TRBD1	TRBV2	TRBJ2-7	CASSISGQGGYEQYF	TGTGCCAGCAGCATCTCCGGACAGGGGGGGTACGAGCAGTACTTC
.	.	TRBV19	TRBJ2-7	CATAAGSYEQYF	TGTGCCACGGCGGCGGGGTCCTACGAGCAGTACTTC
.	TRBD1	TRBV5-1	TRBJ2-7	CASSLGQGVEQYF	TGCGCCAGCAGCTTGGGGCAGGGGGTCGAGCAGTACTTC
.	TRBD1	TRBV10-3	TRBJ2-7	CAISLTGTGEDEQYF	TGTGCCATCAGCTTGACCGGGACAGGGGAGGACGAGCAGTACTTC
.	.	TRBV9	TRBJ1-3	CASSVATGYGNTIYF	TGTGCCAGCAGCGTAGCTACGGGGTACGGAAACACCATATATTTT
.	TRBD1	TRBV5-1	TRBJ1-2	CASSLGQGGGYTF	TGCGCCAGCAGCTTGGGACAGGGTGGAGGCTACACCTTC
.	TRBD1	TRBV5-4	TRBJ2-7	CASSYDRASYEQYF	TGTGCCAGCAGCTACGACAGGGCATCCTACGAGCAGTACTTC
.	TRBD1	TRBV27	TRBJ2-7	CASSPGDRAYEQYF	TGTGCCAGCAGTCCCGGGGACAGGGCCTACGAGCAGTACTTC